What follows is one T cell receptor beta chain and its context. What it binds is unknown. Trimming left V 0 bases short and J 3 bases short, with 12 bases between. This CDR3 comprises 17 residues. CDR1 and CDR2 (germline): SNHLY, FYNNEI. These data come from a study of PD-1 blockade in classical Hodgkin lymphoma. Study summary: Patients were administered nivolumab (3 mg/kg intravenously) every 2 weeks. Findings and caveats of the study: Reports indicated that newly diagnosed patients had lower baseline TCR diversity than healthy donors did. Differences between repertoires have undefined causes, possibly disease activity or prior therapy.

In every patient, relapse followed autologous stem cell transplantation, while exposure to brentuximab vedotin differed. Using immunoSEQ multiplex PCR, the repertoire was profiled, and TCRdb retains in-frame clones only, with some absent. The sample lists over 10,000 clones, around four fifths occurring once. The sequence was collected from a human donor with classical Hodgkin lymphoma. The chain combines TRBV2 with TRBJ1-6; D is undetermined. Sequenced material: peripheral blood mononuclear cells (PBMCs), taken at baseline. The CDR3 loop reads CASSEALFSDYNSPLHF. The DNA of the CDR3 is TGTGCCAGCAGTGAAGCTCTTTTTTCGGACTATAATTCACCCCTCCACTTT. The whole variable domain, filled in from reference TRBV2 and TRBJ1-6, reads EPEVTQTPSHQVTQMGQEVILRCVPISNHLYFYWYRQILGQKVEFLVSFYNNEISEKSEIFDDQFSVERPDGSNFTLKIRSTKLEDSAMYFCASSEALFSDYNSPLHFGNGTRLTVT.